A single sample is the source of the 22 T cell receptor beta chains below, sequenced in a study of T cell changes during pregnancy in multiple sclerosis. TCRdb's copy holds only in-frame clones and misses some; the assay was immunoSEQ multiplex PCR. This table holds about 23,000 clones, roughly nine tenths found once. Sequencing was performed on CD8+ T cells from peripheral blood mononuclear cells, taken after pregnancy. The receptor set was obtained from a female donor with multiple sclerosis, enrolled in a pregnancy study.

V and J are TRBV27 and TRBJ2-1, with TRBD1 identical over 11 bases. Germline V gene data show CDR1 as MNHEY and CDR2 as SMNVEV (reference sequence). V was pared by 1 base and J by 9 bases, with 8 bases of the junction left unmatched. The CDR3 totals 16 residues. The CDR3 sequence: CASSLYRGQGAREQFF. CDR3 DNA sequence: TGTGCCAGCAGTTTATATCGAGGACAGGGGGCTCGTGAGCAGTTCTTC.

The CDR3 loop reads CASTLGGTGELFF. The CDR3, as DNA: TGTGCCAGCACCTTGGGGGGAACCGGGGAGCTGTTTTTT. The rearrangement joins TRBV27 to TRBJ2-2; TRBD2 might be the D (6 bases). The germline V gene has CDR1 MNHEY and CDR2 SMNVEV (reference sequence). Trimming took 7 bases from V and 5 from J, leaving 11 bases between them. The CDR3 runs to 13 residues.

CDR3 region: CASAGSGPGRSSYEQYF. The CDR3 DNA follows: TGTGCCAGCGCTGGGAGCGGTCCCGGCAGAAGCTCCTACGAGCAGTACTTC. J is TRBJ2-7 and V is TRBV2; the D gene is possibly TRBD2 (5 bases). Trimming left V 8 bases short and J 0 bases short, with 23 bases between. Germline CDR1 reads SNHLY; CDR2 reads FYNNEI. The CDR3 extends over 17 amino acids.

This clone has just a few counts. CDR3 sequence reads: CAWGDRRGYTF. The CDR3 nucleotides read TGTGCCTGGGGGGACAGGCGAGGCTACACCTTC. The rearrangement links TRBV30 to TRBJ1-2, with TRBD1 identical over 8 bases. The CDR3 has 11 residues. Unmatched junction bases numbered 4, after V lost 5 bases and J lost 8 bases. Germline assignment: CDR1 GTSNPN and CDR2 SVGIG (reference sequence).

V is TRBV6-5 and J is TRBJ2-1, with D possibly matching TRBD2 (5 bases). With 4 bases removed from V and 10 bases from J, the gap between germline ends came to 14 bases. The CDR3 has 13 residues. CDR1 is MNHEY and CDR2 is SVGAGI in the germline V gene. CDR3 protein: CASSSHGRLEQFF. The CDR3 nucleotides read TGTGCCAGCAGTTCCCACGGGCGACTAGAGCAGTTCTTC.

CDR3 region: CASSQSQNTGELFF. CDR3 sequence (DNA): TGTGCCAGCAGCCAATCTCAGAACACCGGGGAGCTGTTTTTT. The V and J genes are TRBV16 and TRBJ2-2, with D unresolved. Germline lookup yields CDR1 KGHSY and CDR2 FQNENV. The CDR3 consists of 14 residues. V gave up 0 bases and J gave up 1 base, with 3 bases separating them.

This sequence joins TRBV6-5 and TRBJ2-2; 15 bases align to TRBD2. The CDR3 runs 15 residues. From germline, CDR1 is MNHEY and CDR2 SVGAGI. Trimming at V came to 5 bases and at J to 5 bases, leaving 0 bases not matched to a gene. The CDR3 protein is CASSGLAGGTGELFF. The CDR3 nucleotides are TGTGCCAGCAGTGGACTAGCGGGAGGGACCGGGGAGCTGTTTTTT.

The CDR3 coding sequence is TGTGCCAGCAGTGACTCGCGGGAAGACGCGTTCTTC. Translating gives CASSDSREDAFF. The chain has TRBV2 and TRBJ2-1, with D possibly TRBD2 on 6 matching bases. The V end lost 3 bases, the J end lost 15 bases, and 15 bases lay between the germline ends. The CDR3 totals 12 residues. Looked up from germline, CDR1 is SNHLY and CDR2 is FYNNEI.

The chain combines TRBV11-2 with TRBJ2-7; D may be TRBD2 (6 bases). The germline CDR1 and CDR2 sequences are SGHAT and FQNNGV. With 3 bases removed from V and 0 bases from J, the gap between germline ends came to 15 bases. The CDR3 has 16 residues. This chain's CDR3 is CASSLIIAESSYEQYF. The CDR3 nucleotides read TGTGCCAGCAGCTTGATTATAGCGGAGTCCTCCTACGAGCAGTACTTC.

The rearrangement uses TRBV19 and TRBJ2-7, with 8 positions matching TRBD1. V was clipped by 5 bases and J by 0 bases; unmatched bases: 6. CDR3 size: 15 residues. From germline, CDR1 is LNHDA and CDR2 SQIVND (reference sequence). CDR3 in DNA: TGTGCCAGTAGTTACGGGACAGGAGCCTCCTACGAGCAGTACTTC. Translation gives CASSYGTGASYEQYF.

This clone is a singleton in its sample. The chain links TRBV28 to TRBJ1-3; TRBD1 might be the D (5 bases). The CDR3 extends over 16 amino acids. Germline V gene data show CDR1 as MDHEN and CDR2 as SYDVKM. Between the trimmed V and J ends, which lost 8 bases and 2 bases, there was a span of 19 bases. The DNA for the CDR3 is TGTGCCAGCTCTAACTTGCAGGGATTCACTGGAAACACCATATATTTT. It specifies CASSNLQGFTGNTIYF.

The V call is TRBV4-1, the J call TRBJ2-7; TRBD2 matches 13 bases. CDR3 length equals 15 residues. The germline V gene encodes CDR1 MGHRA and CDR2 YSYEKL. The V segment lost 5 bases and the J segment 5 bases; nucleotides outside the gene matches: 6. DNA of the CDR3: TGCGCCAGCAGCTTAGGACTAGCGGGAGACAACGAGCAGTACTTC. Translated: CASSLGLAGDNEQYF.

This sequence joins TRBV28 and TRBJ2-7; TRBD1 agrees at 10 bases. Trimming cost V 7 bases and J 7 bases; bases outside gene matches: 13. CDR1 is MDHEN and CDR2 is SYDVKM in the germline V gene. The CDR3 runs to 15 residues. The CDR3 bases are TGTGCCAGCACACCTCAATGGGACAGGGGTGGAGAGCAGTACTTC. It codes for CASTPQWDRGGEQYF.

CDR3 DNA sequence: TGCGCCAGCAGCTTGTTTGCGGGGGGGAGAGATACGCAGTATTTT. This encodes CASSLFAGGRDTQYF. The rearrangement uses TRBV5-1 and TRBJ2-3; 9 bases line up with TRBD2. CDR3 length: 15 amino acids. Trimming at V came to 1 base and at J to 5 bases, leaving 5 bases not matched to a gene. The germline V gene encodes CDR1 SGHRS and CDR2 YFSETQ.

The V and J genes are TRBV2 and TRBJ2-1; 12 positions match TRBD2. V shed 2 bases, J shed 0 bases, and the junction held 8 bases outside the gene matches. The length of the CDR3 is 19 residues. Germline V gives CDR1 SNHLY, CDR2 FYNNEI. The CDR3 sequence is CASSEQGGLAGSSYNEQFF. The CDR3 nucleotides read TGTGCCAGCAGTGAACAGGGGGGACTAGCGGGCAGCTCCTACAATGAGCAGTTCTTC.

The V and J genes are TRBV27 and TRBJ1-1; a weak D match, TRBD1 (5 bases). CDR1 is MNHEY and CDR2 is SMNVEV in the germline V gene (reference sequence). CDR3 length equals 13 residues. V was trimmed by 7 bases and J by 2 bases, leaving 11 bases between them. CDR3 coding DNA: TGTGCCAGCAATACAGGCGCCAACACTGAAGCTTTCTTT. Translation: CASNTGANTEAFF.

This chain connects TRBV28 to TRBJ2-3, with TRBD2 identical over 10 bases. Germline CDR1 is MDHEN and CDR2 is SYDVKM. This CDR3 has 19 residues. Trimming removed 5 bases from V and 0 bases from J; junction bases left unmatched: 14. The CDR3 DNA follows: TGTGCCAGCAGTCCGAGGTTTACTAGCGGGGATGCTAGCACAGATACGCAGTATTTT. Translation: CASSPRFTSGDASTDTQYF.

J is TRBJ1-2 and V is TRBV29-1; 11 positions match TRBD1. The CDR3 runs 12 residues. The germline gives CDR1 SQVTM, CDR2 ANQGSEA. V trimming: 8 bases; J trimming: 6 bases; junction bases outside the gene matches: 5. In DNA, the CDR3 is TGCAGCACCGGACAGGGGGCTAATGGCTACACCTTC. It yields the protein CSTGQGANGYTF.

The J gene is TRBJ2-1, the V gene TRBV5-4; no reliable D call. The V end was cut by 1 base, the J end by 5 bases, with 10 bases between. This CDR3 is built from 14 residues. Germline V gene lookup returns CDR1 SGHNT and CDR2 YYREEE (reference sequence). DNA of the CDR3: TGTGCCAGCAGCTTGTGGGTAGCAAACAATGAGCAGTTCTTC. Its protein product is CASSLWVANNEQFF. The full variable domain, its missing parts supplied by reference TRBV5-4 and TRBJ2-1, is ETGVTQSPTHLIKTRGQQVTLRCSSQSGHNTVSWYQQALGQGPQFIFQYYREEENGRGNFPPRFSGLQFPNYSSELNVNALELDDSALYLCASSLWVANNEQFFGPGTRLTVL.

This clone was detected only a few times. The V gene is TRBV27, the J gene TRBJ2-7, with 9 bases aligning to TRBD2. Germline CDR1 reads MNHEY; CDR2 reads SMNVEV (reference sequence). This CDR3 has 15 amino acids. The V and J ends lost 3 bases and 1 base, in that order; junction bases with no gene match: 4. The chain's CDR3 is CASSFQREESYEQYF. CDR3 DNA sequence: TGTGCCAGCAGTTTCCAGCGGGAGGAATCCTACGAGCAGTACTTC.

V is TRBV27 and J is TRBJ1-1; D may be TRBD1 (6 bases). V was trimmed by 3 bases and J by 0 bases, leaving 14 bases between them. The CDR3 runs to 16 residues. Germline-derived CDR1 and CDR2 are MNHEY and SMNVEV (reference sequence). CDR3 DNA: TGTGCCAGCAGTTTGGGCCCAGGGGCGATGAACACTGAAGCTTTCTTT. It is translated as CASSLGPGAMNTEAFF.

With regard to this clone: It is unclear where the CDR3 begins or ends on the DNA, so no DNA is shown, and the CDR3 is as TCRdb lists it. The chain combines TRBV4-1 with TRBJ2-7; TRBD2 reflects the table's D call only, with no check against the DNA. Germline lookup yields CDR1 MGHRA and CDR2 YSYEKL. Inclusive of both ends, the CDR3 amounts to 15 amino acids. The CDR3 reads CASSQSLQRGYEQYF.